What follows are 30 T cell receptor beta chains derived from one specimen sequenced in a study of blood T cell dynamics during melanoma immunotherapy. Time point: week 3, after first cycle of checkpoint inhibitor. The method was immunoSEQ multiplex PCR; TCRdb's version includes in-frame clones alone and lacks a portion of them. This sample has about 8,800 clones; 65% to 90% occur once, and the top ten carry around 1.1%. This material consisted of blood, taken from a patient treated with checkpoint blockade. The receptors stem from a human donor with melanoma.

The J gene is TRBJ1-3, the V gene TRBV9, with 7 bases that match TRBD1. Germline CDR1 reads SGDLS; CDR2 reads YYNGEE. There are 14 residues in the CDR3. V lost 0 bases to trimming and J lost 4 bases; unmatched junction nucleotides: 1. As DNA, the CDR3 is TGTGCCAGCAGCGTAGAGGGACAGGGAAACACCATATATTTT. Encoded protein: CASSVEGQGNTIYF.

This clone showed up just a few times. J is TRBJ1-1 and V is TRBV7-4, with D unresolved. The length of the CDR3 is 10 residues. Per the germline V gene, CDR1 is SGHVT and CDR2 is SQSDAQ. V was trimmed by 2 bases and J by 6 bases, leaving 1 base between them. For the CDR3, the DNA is TGTGCCAGCAGCTTACCTGAAGCTTTCTTT. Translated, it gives CASSLPEAFF.

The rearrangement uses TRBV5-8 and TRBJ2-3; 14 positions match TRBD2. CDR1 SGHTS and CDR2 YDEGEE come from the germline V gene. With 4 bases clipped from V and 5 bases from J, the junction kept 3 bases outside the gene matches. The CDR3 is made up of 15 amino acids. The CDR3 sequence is CASSPGLAGGDTQYF. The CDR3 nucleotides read TGTGCCAGCAGCCCCGGACTAGCGGGGGGAGATACGCAGTATTTT.

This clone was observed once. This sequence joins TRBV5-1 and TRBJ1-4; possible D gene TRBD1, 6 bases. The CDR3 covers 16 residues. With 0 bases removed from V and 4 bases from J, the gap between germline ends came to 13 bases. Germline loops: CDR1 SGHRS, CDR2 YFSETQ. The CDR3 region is CASSLGLGRGNEKLFF. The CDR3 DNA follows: TGCGCCAGCAGCTTGGGATTGGGCAGGGGTAATGAAAAACTGTTTTTT.

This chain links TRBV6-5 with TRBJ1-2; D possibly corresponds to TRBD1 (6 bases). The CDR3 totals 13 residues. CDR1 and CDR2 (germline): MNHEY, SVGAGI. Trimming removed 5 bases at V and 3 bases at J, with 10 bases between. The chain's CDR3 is CASSPRTDYGYTF. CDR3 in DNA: TGTGCCAGCAGTCCTAGGACAGACTATGGCTACACCTTC.

The CDR3 reads CASSVGARADEQFF. DNA of the CDR3: TGTGCCAGCAGCGTAGGCGCCAGGGCGGACGAGCAGTTCTTC. The chain has TRBV9 and TRBJ2-1; D possibly corresponds to TRBD1 (5 bases). The CDR3 covers 14 residues. Trimming left V 0 bases short and J 10 bases short, with 14 bases between. CDR1 and CDR2 from the germline V gene are SGDLS and YYNGEE.

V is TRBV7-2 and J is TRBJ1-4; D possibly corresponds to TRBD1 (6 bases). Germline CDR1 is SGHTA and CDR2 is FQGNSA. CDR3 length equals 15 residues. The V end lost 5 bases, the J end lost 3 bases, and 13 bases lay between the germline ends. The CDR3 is CASSRLTGANEKLFF. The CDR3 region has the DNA TGTGCCAGCAGCCGGCTGACAGGAGCTAATGAAAAACTGTTTTTT.

The CDR3 coding sequence is TGCGCCAGCAGCCAGAGTCCGGGGATCTATGGCTACACCTTC. It codes for CASSQSPGIYGYTF. This chain connects TRBV4-3 to TRBJ1-2; D remains unclear. Germline CDR1 is LGHNA and CDR2 is YSLEER. V was trimmed by 3 bases and J by 4 bases, leaving 12 bases between them. The CDR3 is made up of 14 amino acids.

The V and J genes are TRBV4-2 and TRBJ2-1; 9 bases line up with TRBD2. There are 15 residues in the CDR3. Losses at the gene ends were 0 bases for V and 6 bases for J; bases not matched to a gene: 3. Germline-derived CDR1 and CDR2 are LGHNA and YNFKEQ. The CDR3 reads CASSQDAGGPNEQFF. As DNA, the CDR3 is TGTGCCAGCAGCCAAGATGCGGGGGGGCCCAATGAGCAGTTCTTC.

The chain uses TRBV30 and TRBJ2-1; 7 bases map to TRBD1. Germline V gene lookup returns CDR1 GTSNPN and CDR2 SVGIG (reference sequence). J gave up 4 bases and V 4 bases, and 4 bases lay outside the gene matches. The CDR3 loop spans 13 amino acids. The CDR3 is CAWTAGGYNEQFF. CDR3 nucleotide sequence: TGTGCCTGGACGGCAGGGGGTTACAATGAGCAGTTCTTC. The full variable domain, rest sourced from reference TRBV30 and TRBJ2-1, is SQTIHQWPATLVQPVGSPLSLECTVEGTSNPNLYWYRQAAGRGLQLLFYSVGIGQISSEVPQNLSASRPQDRQFILSSKKLLLSDSGFYLCAWTAGGYNEQFFGPGTRLTVL.

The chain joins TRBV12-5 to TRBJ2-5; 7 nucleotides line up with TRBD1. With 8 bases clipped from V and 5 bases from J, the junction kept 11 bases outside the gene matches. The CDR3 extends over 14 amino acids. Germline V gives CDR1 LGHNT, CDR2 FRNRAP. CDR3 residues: CASNNRGVGETQYF. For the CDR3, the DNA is TGTGCTAGTAATAACAGGGGCGTTGGCGAGACCCAGTACTTC.

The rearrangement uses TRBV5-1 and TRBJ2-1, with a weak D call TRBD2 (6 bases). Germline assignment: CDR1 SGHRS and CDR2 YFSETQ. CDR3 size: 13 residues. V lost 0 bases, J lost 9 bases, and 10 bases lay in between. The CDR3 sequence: CASSLVGSGEQFF. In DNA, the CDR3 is TGCGCCAGCAGCTTGGTGGGTAGCGGTGAGCAGTTCTTC.

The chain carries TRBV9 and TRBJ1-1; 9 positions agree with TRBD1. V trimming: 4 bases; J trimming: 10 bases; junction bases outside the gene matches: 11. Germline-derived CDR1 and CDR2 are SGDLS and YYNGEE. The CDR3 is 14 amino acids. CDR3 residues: CASSTGTGRPGAFF. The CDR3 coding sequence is TGTGCCAGCAGCACCGGGACAGGGCGCCCAGGAGCTTTCTTT.

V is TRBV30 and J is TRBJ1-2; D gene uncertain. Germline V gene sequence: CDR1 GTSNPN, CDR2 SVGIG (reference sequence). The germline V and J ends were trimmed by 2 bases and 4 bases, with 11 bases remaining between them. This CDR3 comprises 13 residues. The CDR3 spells CAWSLERSYGYTF. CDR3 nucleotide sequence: TGTGCCTGGAGTTTAGAGCGGAGCTATGGCTACACCTTC.

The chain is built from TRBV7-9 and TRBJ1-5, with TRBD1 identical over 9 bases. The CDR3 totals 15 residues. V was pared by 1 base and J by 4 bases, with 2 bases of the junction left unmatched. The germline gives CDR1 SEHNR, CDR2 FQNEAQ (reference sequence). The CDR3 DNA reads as TGTGCCAGCAGCTTAGTGGGGACAGGGAATCAGCCCCAGCATTTT. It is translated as CASSLVGTGNQPQHF.

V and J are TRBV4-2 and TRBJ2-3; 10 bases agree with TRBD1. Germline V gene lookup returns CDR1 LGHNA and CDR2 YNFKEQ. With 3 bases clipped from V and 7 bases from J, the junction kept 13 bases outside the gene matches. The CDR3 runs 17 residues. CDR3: CASSQHISGTGVNTQYF. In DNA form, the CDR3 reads TGTGCCAGCAGCCAGCATATTTCGGGGACAGGGGTGAATACGCAGTATTTT.

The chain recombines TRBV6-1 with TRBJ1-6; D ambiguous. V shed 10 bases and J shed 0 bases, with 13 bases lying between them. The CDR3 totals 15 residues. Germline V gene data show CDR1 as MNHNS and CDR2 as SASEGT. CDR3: CATSRDNSYNSPLHF. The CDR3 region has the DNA TGTGCCACCTCCCGTGACAACTCCTATAATTCACCCCTCCACTTT.

The CDR3 region is CASSLMSDTGELFF. CDR3 in DNA: TGCGCCAGCAGCTTGATGTCCGACACCGGGGAGCTGTTTTTT. The V gene is TRBV5-1, the J gene TRBJ2-2; D is unresolved. Germline assignment: CDR1 SGHRS and CDR2 YFSETQ. This CDR3 has 14 residues. With 1 base removed from V and 3 bases from J, the gap between germline ends came to 7 bases.

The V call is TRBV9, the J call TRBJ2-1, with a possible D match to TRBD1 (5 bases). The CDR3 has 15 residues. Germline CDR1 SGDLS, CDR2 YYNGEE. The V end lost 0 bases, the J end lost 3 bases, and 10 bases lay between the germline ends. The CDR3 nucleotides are TGTGCCAGCAGCGTAGGGACAACAAACTACAATGAGCAGTTCTTC. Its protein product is CASSVGTTNYNEQFF.

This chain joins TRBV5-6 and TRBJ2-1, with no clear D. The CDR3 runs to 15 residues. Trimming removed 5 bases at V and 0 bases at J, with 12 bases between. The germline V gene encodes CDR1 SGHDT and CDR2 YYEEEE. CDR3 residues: CASRPPGNSYNEQFF. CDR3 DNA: TGTGCCAGCAGACCTCCGGGCAACTCCTACAATGAGCAGTTCTTC.

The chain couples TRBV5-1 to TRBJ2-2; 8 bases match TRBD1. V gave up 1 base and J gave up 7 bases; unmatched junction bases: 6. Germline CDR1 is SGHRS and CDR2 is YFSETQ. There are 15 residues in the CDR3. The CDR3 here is CASSLWQGANGELFF. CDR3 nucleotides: TGCGCCAGCAGCTTGTGGCAGGGGGCAAACGGGGAGCTGTTTTTT.

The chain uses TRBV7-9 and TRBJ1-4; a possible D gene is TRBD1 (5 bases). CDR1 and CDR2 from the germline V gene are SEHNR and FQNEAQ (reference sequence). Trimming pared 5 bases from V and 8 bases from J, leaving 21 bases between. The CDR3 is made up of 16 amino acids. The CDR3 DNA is TGTGCCAGCAGCCTTAACCCACAGGTCTCTTGGGAAAAACTGTTTTTT. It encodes CASSLNPQVSWEKLFF.

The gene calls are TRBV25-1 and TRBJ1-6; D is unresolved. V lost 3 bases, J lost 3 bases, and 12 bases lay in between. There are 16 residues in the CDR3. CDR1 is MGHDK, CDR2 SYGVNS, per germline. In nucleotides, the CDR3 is TGTGCCAGCAGTGATAGGAGGCGGAGCTATAATTCACCCCTCCACTTT. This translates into CASSDRRRSYNSPLHF.

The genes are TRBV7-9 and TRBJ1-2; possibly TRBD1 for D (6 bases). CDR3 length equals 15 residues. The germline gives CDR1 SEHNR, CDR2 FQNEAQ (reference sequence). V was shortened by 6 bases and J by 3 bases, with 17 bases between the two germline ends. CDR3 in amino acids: CASRTLGEGDYGYTF. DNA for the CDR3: TGTGCCAGCAGAACCCTCGGGGAGGGGGACTATGGCTACACCTTC.

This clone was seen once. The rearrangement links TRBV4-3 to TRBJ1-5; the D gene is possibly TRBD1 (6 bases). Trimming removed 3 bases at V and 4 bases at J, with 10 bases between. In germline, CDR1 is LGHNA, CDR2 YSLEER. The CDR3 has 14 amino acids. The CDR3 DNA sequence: TGCGCCAGCAGCCAGGGGGGCCGGAATCAGCCCCAGCATTTT. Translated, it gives CASSQGGRNQPQHF.

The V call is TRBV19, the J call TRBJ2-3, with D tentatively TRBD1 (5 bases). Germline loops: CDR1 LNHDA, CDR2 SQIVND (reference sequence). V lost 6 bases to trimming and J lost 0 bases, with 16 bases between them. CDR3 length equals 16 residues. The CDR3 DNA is TGTGCCAGTAGAGACATAAGACAGACTAGCACAGATACGCAGTATTTT. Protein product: CASRDIRQTSTDTQYF.

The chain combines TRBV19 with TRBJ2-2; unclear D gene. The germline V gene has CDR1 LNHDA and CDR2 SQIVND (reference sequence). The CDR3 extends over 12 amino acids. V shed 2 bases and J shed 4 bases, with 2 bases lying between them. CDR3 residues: CASSIFTGELFF. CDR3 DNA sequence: TGTGCCAGTAGTATATTCACCGGGGAGCTGTTTTTT.

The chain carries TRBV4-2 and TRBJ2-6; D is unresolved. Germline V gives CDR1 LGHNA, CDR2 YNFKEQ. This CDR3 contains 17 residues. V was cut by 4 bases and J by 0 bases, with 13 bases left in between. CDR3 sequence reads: CASSLVGNPSGANVLTF. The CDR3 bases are TGTGCCAGCAGCCTGGTGGGTAACCCCTCTGGGGCCAACGTCCTGACTTTC.

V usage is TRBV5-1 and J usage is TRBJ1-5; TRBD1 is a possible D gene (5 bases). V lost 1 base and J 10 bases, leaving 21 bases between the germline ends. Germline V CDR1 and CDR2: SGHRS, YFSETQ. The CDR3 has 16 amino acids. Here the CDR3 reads CASSLSRDPDRGPQHF. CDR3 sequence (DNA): TGCGCCAGCAGCTTGTCTCGGGACCCCGACCGAGGCCCCCAGCATTTT.

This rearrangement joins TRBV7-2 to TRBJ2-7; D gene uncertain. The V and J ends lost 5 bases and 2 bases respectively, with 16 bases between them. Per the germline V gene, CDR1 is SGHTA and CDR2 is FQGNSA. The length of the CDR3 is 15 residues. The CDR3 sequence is CASSTRWFRPYEQYF. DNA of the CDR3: TGTGCCAGCAGCACAAGGTGGTTCAGGCCCTACGAGCAGTACTTC. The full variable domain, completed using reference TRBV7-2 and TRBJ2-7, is GAGVSQSPSNKVTEKGKDVELRCDPISGHTALYWYRQSLGQGLEFLIYFQGNSAPDKSGLPSDRFSAERTGGSVSTLTIQRTQQEDSAVYLCASSTRWFRPYEQYFGPGTRLTVT.